This entry lists 25 T cell receptor beta chains sequenced from one sample in a study of T cell responses to AZD1222 COVID-19 vaccine. Measured with immunoSEQ multiplex PCR; TCRdb has only the in-frame clones, and not every one. The sample holds about 120,000 clones; approximately 92% are singletons and the top ten take more than 2.5%. The sequenced sample was peripheral blood, obtained on day 0 of AZD1222 vaccination. Receptors originate from an adult in good health.

This clone was detected many times. The chain combines TRBV5-1 with TRBJ2-7; D is possibly TRBD1 (6 bases). The germline gives CDR1 SGHRS, CDR2 YFSETQ. Deletions cut 1 base from V and 3 bases from J, with 14 bases between. The CDR3 runs to 15 residues. The CDR3 nucleotides read TGCGCCAGCAGCTTGACCGGGACACGCGTCTACGAGCAGTACTTC. Its protein is CASSLTGTRVYEQYF.

This clone occurred once. This chain joins TRBV6-2 or TRBV6-3 and TRBJ2-5; D remains unclear. Per the germline V gene, CDR1 is MNHEY and CDR2 is SVGEGT. This CDR3 comprises 17 residues. V gave up 2 bases and J gave up 6 bases, with 22 bases separating them. The CDR3 DNA reads TGTGCCAGCAGTTACCGGATTGGACCCGGTCAGGAGAAGACCCAGTACTTC. It yields the protein CASSYRIGPGQEKTQYF.

The chain is built from TRBV7-9 and TRBJ2-5; TRBD1 agrees at 8 bases. The CDR3 is made up of 16 amino acids. V shed 1 base, J shed 2 bases, and the junction held 6 bases outside the gene matches. CDR1 is SEHNR and CDR2 is FQNEAQ in the germline V gene (reference sequence). This CDR3 reads CASSLGRTGNQETQYF. CDR3 in DNA: TGTGCCAGCAGCTTAGGTCGGACAGGGAATCAAGAGACCCAGTACTTC.

The chain couples TRBV9 to TRBJ1-1; no definite D call. V lost 2 bases and J 1 base, leaving 6 bases between the germline ends. The CDR3 contains 13 residues. Per the germline V gene, CDR1 is SGDLS and CDR2 is YYNGEE. CDR3 sequence: CASSVLGNTEAFF. The DNA for the CDR3 is TGTGCCAGCAGCGTTTTGGGGAACACTGAAGCTTTCTTT.

V usage is TRBV7-3 and J usage is TRBJ1-1; D gene ambiguous. This CDR3 is built from 13 residues. V was cut by 5 bases and J by 6 bases, with 13 bases left in between. Germline values: CDR1 SGHTA, CDR2 FQGTGA. DNA of the CDR3: TGTGCCAGCAGCCCCGTTGGGCGGGCTGAAGCTTTCTTT. Translating it yields CASSPVGRAEAFF.

The V call is TRBV2, the J call TRBJ2-1, with D possibly being TRBD1 (6 bases). CDR1 and CDR2 (germline): SNHLY, FYNNEI. The ends were cut back, 11 bases at V and 5 bases at J, with 10 bases in the middle. CDR3 length: 11 amino acids. The CDR3 coding sequence is TGTGCCCCCGGACAGAACAATGAGCAGTTCTTC. Protein product: CAPGQNNEQFF.

The V call is TRBV19, the J call TRBJ1-5; TRBD1 is a possible D gene (5 bases). Germline V CDR1 and CDR2: LNHDA, SQIVND (reference sequence). V was clipped by 1 base and J by 1 base, with 5 bases between them. This CDR3 is built from 14 residues. The chain's CDR3 is CASSIAGSNQPQHF. In nucleotides, the CDR3 is TGTGCCAGTAGTATAGCAGGGAGCAATCAGCCCCAGCATTTT.

The J gene is TRBJ2-3, the V gene TRBV7-9; a possible D gene is TRBD2 (6 bases). Germline values: CDR1 SEHNR, CDR2 FQNEAQ (reference sequence). Trimming took off 5 bases at V and 10 bases at J, with 16 bases between the two ends. CDR3 size: 13 residues. The CDR3 bases are TGTGCCAGCAGCAGAGCTGGACTATATGCGCAGTATTTT. Its protein is CASSRAGLYAQYF.

The rearrangement uses TRBV10-3 and TRBJ2-5; 9 bases agree with TRBD2. Germline V lookup: CDR1 ENHRY, CDR2 SYGVKD. This CDR3 contains 14 residues. V was pared by 8 bases and J by 4 bases, with 8 bases of the junction left unmatched. The CDR3 DNA sequence: TGTGCCATCTCCCCCGCGGGAGGGGGAGAGACCCAGTACTTC. Translated, it gives CAISPAGGGETQYF.

The chain carries TRBV27 and TRBJ2-3; no reliable D call. The CDR3 contains 15 residues. The V end was cut by 3 bases, the J end by 0 bases, with 10 bases between. Looked up from germline, CDR1 is MNHEY and CDR2 is SMNVEV (reference sequence). This CDR3 reads CASSFDQSSTDTQYF. The CDR3, as DNA: TGTGCCAGCAGTTTCGACCAATCAAGCACAGATACGCAGTATTTT.

The rearrangement uses TRBV9 and TRBJ1-2; no firm D call. The CDR3 loop spans 12 amino acids. The V gene lost 0 bases and the J gene lost 14 bases, with 14 bases spanning the gap. Germline CDR1 and CDR2: SGDLS and YYNGEE. CDR3 DNA: TGTGCCAGCAGCGTAGTAGGACCGCCCGAAACCTTC. This translates into CASSVVGPPETF.

The rearrangement joins TRBV4-1 to TRBJ1-3, with a weak D call TRBD1 (5 bases). Germline-derived CDR1 and CDR2 are MGHRA and YSYEKL. CDR3 length: 16 amino acids. The V and J ends lost 3 bases and 3 bases respectively, with 15 bases between them. CDR3 residues: CASSQAARVRGNTIYF. The CDR3 DNA reads as TGCGCCAGCAGCCAGGCAGCCAGGGTCCGTGGAAACACCATATATTTT.

This clone occurred once. The rearrangement links TRBV5-4 to TRBJ2-5; TRBD1 matches 9 bases. The CDR3 runs 15 residues. V lost 5 bases and J lost 4; bases outside the gene matches: 9. CDR1 and CDR2 from the germline V gene are SGHNT and YYREEE (reference sequence). CDR3 amino acids: CASSQGQGGGETQYF. The CDR3 DNA is TGTGCCAGCAGTCAGGGACAGGGCGGGGGAGAGACCCAGTACTTC.

V is TRBV12-5 and J is TRBJ2-7; TRBD1 or TRBD2 may be the D gene (5 bases each). V dropped 1 base and J dropped 3 bases, with 10 bases sitting between them. The CDR3 contains 14 residues. Per the germline V gene, CDR1 is LGHNT and CDR2 is FRNRAP. The CDR3 protein is CASGLAGTIYEQYF. CDR3 in DNA: TGTGCTAGTGGTTTGGCAGGGACCATCTACGAGCAGTACTTC.

The CDR3 bases are TGTGCCAGCAGCGTAGACCCTACCAATGAGCAGTTCTTC. This gives the protein CASSVDPTNEQFF. The genes are TRBV9 and TRBJ2-1; D gene ambiguous. Germline V gene data show CDR1 as SGDLS and CDR2 as YYNGEE. There are 13 residues in the CDR3. Trimming shortened V by 0 bases and J by 6 bases, and 7 bases separated the two germline ends.

The chain has TRBV6-6 and TRBJ2-3; D gene ambiguous. Between the trimmed V and J ends, which lost 2 bases and 3 bases, there was a span of 12 bases. The CDR3 totals 15 residues. Germline values: CDR1 MNHNY, CDR2 SVGAGI (reference sequence). The CDR3: CASSYAIGDTDTQYF. The CDR3, as DNA: TGTGCCAGCAGTTACGCCATTGGGGATACAGATACGCAGTATTTT.

The J gene is TRBJ1-1, the V gene TRBV18; 7 nucleotides agree with TRBD1. The CDR3 sequence is 15 residues long. The germline V gene encodes CDR1 KGHSH and CDR2 LQKENI. J gave up 2 bases and V 3 bases, and 6 bases lay outside the gene matches. CDR3: CASSPMGQHNTEAFF. CDR3 bases: TGTGCCAGCTCACCCATGGGACAGCACAACACTGAAGCTTTCTTT.

The sample holds one count of this clone. The rearrangement links TRBV24-1 to TRBJ2-5, with 10 bases lining up with TRBD1. Germline loops: CDR1 KGHDR, CDR2 SFDVKD. Unmatched junction bases numbered 6, after V lost 3 bases and J lost 6 bases. The CDR3 runs 15 residues. Here the CDR3 DNA reads TGTGCCACCAGTGATAGGACAGGGGGAATCAAGACCCAGTACTTC. Protein: CATSDRTGGIKTQYF.

V usage is TRBV4-2 and J usage is TRBJ1-4; 7 nucleotides agree with TRBD1. With 4 bases clipped from V and 5 bases from J, the junction kept 7 bases outside the gene matches. This CDR3 contains 15 residues. Per germline, CDR1 LGHNA and CDR2 YNFKEQ. The CDR3 sequence is CASSRSDRNNEKLFF. Written as DNA, the CDR3 is TGTGCCAGCAGCCGTTCGGACAGGAACAATGAAAAACTGTTTTTT.

The chain couples TRBV3-1 (or the pseudogene TRBV3-2) to TRBJ2-7, with 7 bases aligning to TRBD2. CDR1 and CDR2 (germline): LGHDT, YNNKEL (reference sequence). CDR3 size: 13 residues. Trimming cost V 5 bases and J 7 bases; bases outside gene matches: 8. The CDR3 DNA sequence: TGTGCCAGCAGCGGACGACTAGCTGGTGAGCAGTACTTC. Translating gives CASSGRLAGEQYF.

The V gene is TRBV7-2, the J gene TRBJ1-2; D is unclear. This CDR3 spans 15 amino acids. Trimming cost V 5 bases and J 3 bases, with 16 bases left between them. CDR1 and CDR2 (germline): SGHTA, FQGNSA. The CDR3 bases are TGTGCCAGCAGCCGTCAGTCTCGGGCAGACTATGGCTACACCTTC. Amino acids: CASSRQSRADYGYTF.

A remark on this clone: One end of the junction varies from germline; a read error may be responsible. The chain recombines TRBV7-9 with TRBJ2-7; perhaps TRBD1 as D (6 bases). The CDR3 is made up of 11 amino acids. The germline CDR1 and CDR2 sequences are SEHNR and FQNEAQ (reference sequence). The DNA for the CDR3 is TGTGCCAGCAGCACGGGACAAGTTCCGGACTTC. It codes for CASSTGQVPDF.

V usage is TRBV5-3 and J usage is TRBJ1-3, with 9 bases lining up with TRBD1. Being an ORF, TRBV5-3 has a function that is uncertain. CDR3 size: 15 residues. The trim removed 8 bases at V and 6 bases at J, leaving 12 bases unmatched. CDR3 sequence (DNA): TGTGCCAGGGGGAGACGGGACAGGGAGACAAACACCATATATTTT. Protein product: CARGRRDRETNTIYF.

This clone was detected only once. This sequence joins TRBV6-4 and TRBJ1-5; 7 bases map to TRBD1. The V gene end was trimmed by 10 bases and the J gene end by 7 bases; junction bases not matched to a gene: 16. Germline CDR1 is MRHNA and CDR2 is SNTAGT. The CDR3 is 15 amino acids. The CDR3 protein is CATIVDRDPHQPQHF. In DNA form, the CDR3 reads TGTGCCACCATCGTCGACAGGGACCCCCACCAGCCCCAGCATTTT.

The chain carries TRBV9 and TRBJ1-2; 9 bases fit TRBD1. Per the germline V gene, CDR1 is SGDLS and CDR2 is YYNGEE. After removal of 2 bases from V and 4 bases from J, the junction contained 6 bases not matched to a gene. CDR3 size: 15 residues. CDR3 sequence (DNA): TGTGCCAGCAGCGTTTCCGGGACAGGGTCCTATGGCTACACCTTC. Translation gives CASSVSGTGSYGYTF.